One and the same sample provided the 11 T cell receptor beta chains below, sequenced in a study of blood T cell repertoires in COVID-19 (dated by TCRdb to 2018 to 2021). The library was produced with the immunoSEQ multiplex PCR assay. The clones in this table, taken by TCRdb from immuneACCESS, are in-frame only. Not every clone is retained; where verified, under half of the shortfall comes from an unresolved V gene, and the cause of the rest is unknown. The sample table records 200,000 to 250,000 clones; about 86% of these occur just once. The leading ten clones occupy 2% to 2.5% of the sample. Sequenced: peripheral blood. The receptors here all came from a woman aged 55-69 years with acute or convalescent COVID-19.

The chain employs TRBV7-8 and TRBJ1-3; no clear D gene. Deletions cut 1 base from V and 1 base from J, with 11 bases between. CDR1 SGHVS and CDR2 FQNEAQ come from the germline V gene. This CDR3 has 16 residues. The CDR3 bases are TGTGCCAGCAGCTTAGTGCCGGGAATGTCTGGAAACACCATATATTTT. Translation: CASSLVPGMSGNTIYF.

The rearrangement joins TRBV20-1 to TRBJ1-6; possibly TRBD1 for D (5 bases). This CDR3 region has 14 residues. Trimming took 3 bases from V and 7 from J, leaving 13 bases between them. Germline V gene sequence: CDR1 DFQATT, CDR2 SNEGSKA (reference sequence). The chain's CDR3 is CSASRAGINSPLHF. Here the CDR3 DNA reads TGCAGTGCTAGTAGGGCAGGGATAAATTCACCCCTCCACTTT.

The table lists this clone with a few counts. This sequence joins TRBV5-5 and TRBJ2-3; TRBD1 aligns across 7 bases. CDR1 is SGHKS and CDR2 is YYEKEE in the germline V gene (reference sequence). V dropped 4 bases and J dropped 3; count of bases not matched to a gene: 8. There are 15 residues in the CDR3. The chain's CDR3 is CASSQTGVETDTQYF. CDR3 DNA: TGTGCCAGCAGCCAAACAGGGGTTGAGACAGATACGCAGTATTTT.

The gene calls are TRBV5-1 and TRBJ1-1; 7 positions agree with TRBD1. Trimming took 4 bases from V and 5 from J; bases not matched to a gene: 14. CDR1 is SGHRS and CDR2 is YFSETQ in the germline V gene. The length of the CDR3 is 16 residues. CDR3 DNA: TGCGCCAGCAGCCTAAGCTACAGGGGTGGGCGGACTGAAGCTTTCTTT. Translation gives CASSLSYRGGRTEAFF.

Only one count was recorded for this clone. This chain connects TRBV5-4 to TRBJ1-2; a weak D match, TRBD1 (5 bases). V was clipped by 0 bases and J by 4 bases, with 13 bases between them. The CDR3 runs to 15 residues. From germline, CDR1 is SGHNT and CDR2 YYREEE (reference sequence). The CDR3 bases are TGTGCCAGCAGCTTGGTTGCCAGGGATGGCTATGGCTACACCTTC. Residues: CASSLVARDGYGYTF.

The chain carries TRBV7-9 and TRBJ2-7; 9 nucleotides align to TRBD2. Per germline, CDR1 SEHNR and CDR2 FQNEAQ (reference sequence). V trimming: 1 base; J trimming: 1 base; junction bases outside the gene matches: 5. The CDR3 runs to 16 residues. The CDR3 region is CASSLGQLAGSYEQYF. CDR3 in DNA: TGTGCCAGCAGCTTAGGGCAGCTAGCGGGGTCCTACGAGCAGTACTTC.

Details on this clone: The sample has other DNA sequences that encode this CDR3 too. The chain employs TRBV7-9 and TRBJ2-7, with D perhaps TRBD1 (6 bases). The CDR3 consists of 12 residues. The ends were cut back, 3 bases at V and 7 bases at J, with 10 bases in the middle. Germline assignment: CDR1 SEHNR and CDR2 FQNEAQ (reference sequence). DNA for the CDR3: TGTGCCAGCAGCTTGAGGGGGTATGAGCAGTACTTC. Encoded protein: CASSLRGYEQYF.

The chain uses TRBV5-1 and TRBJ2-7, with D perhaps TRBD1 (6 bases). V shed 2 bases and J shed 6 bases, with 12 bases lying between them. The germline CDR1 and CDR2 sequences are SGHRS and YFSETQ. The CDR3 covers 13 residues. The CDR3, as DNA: TGCGCCAGCAGCTTCACAGGGATGGGCGAGCAGTACTTC. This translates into CASSFTGMGEQYF. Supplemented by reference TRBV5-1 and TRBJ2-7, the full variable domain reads KAGVTQTPRYLIKTRGQQVTLSCSPISGHRSVSWYQQTPGQGLQFLFEYFSETQRNKGNFPGRFSGRQFSNSRSEMNVSTLELGDSALYLCASSFTGMGEQYFGPGTRLTVT.

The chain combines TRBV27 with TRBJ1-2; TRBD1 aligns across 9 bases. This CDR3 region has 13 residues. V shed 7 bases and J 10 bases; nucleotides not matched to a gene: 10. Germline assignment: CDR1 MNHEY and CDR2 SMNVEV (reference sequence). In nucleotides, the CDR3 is TGTGCCAGCAATGGAGGGACAGGGCGGGCCTACACCTTC. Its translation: CASNGGTGRAYTF.

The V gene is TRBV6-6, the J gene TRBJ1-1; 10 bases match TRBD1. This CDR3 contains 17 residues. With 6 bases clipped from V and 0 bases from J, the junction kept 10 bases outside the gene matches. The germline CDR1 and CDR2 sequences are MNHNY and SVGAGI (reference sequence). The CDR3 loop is CASSRAGTGVLNTEAFF. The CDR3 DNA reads TGTGCCAGCAGCCGAGCCGGGACAGGGGTTTTGAACACTGAAGCTTTCTTT.

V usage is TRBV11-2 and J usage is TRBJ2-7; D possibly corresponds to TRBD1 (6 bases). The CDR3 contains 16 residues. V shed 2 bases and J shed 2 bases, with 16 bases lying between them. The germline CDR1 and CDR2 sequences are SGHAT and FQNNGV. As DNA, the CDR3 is TGTGCCAGCAGCTTATTGCAGGGGCGAGGAGCCTACGAGCAGTACTTC. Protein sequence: CASSLLQGRGAYEQYF.